This record covers a single TCR beta chain. Its antigen is currently unknown. Here immunoSEQ multiplex PCR was the method, and the copy in TCRdb shows in-frame clones only, minus some. The profile shows some 2.1 million clones, 85% to 95% of them singletons. This specimen comes from a study of shared clonotypes between healthy human individuals. Whole-study context: Per-donor plates numbered three CD4 naive, three CD4 memory, two CD8 naive and one CD8 memory. Study-wide results and caveats: With few donors, the genetic and exposure-history diversity represented was limited. Rarefaction showed that sequencing of sorted subsets was incomplete (despite large depth).

This CDR3 is 15 amino acids long. Trimming left V 4 bases short and J 3 bases short, with 16 bases between. CDR1 SGHTA and CDR2 FQGNSA come from the germline V gene. Caucasian adults living in Nashville, Tennessee, provided all samples. The sequencing input was naive CD4+ T cells sorted from blood. Subset reported: CD45RA+ positively selected. The sequence was collected from a man aged 18 to 29 in good health. The genes are TRBV7-2 and TRBJ2-7; D might be TRBD1 or TRBD2, each matching 5 bases. CDR3 sequence reads: CASSSIPGPRYEQYF. The CDR3 bases are TGTGCCAGCAGCTCTATCCCGGGACCTCGCTACGAGCAGTACTTC. The full variable domain, in which reference TRBV7-2 and TRBJ2-7 provide the parts outside the CDR3, is GAGVSQSPSNKVTEKGKDVELRCDPISGHTALYWYRQSLGQGLEFLIYFQGNSAPDKSGLPSDRFSAERTGGSVSTLTIQRTQQEDSAVYLCASSSIPGPRYEQYFGPGTRLTVT.